This T cell receptor (beta chain) was identified in a study of cytomegalovirus exposure and HLA in healthy donors. Study-level background: Genotyping of more than 300 donors showed that 80% to 85% belonged to the Caucasian-associated ancestry cluster.

The table lists this clone with a count of one. Its antigen remains unidentified. With 6 bases clipped from V and 5 bases from J, the junction kept 10 bases outside the gene matches. In germline, CDR1 is SGHTA, CDR2 FQGNSA. This CDR3 comprises 15 residues. Broader study findings: It was confirmed in vitro that a few of the CMV-associated chains were specific for CMV antigens.

Primers: 60 Vbeta forward and 13 Jbeta reverse. The data were produced by immunoSEQ multiplex PCR, yet TCRdb's version contains in-frame clones alone and is incomplete. There are under 200,000 clones in the sample; around 67% occur only once, and around 4% lies in the top ten. The source is a woman under 30 in good health and CMV-seropositive. Sequencing was performed on PBMCs. The chain is built from TRBV7-2 and TRBJ1-1; 9 nucleotides line up with TRBD1. CDR3 in DNA: TGTGCCAGCAGGCAACCGGGACAGGGTGGAACTGAAGCTTTCTTT. Protein: CASRQPGQGGTEAFF.